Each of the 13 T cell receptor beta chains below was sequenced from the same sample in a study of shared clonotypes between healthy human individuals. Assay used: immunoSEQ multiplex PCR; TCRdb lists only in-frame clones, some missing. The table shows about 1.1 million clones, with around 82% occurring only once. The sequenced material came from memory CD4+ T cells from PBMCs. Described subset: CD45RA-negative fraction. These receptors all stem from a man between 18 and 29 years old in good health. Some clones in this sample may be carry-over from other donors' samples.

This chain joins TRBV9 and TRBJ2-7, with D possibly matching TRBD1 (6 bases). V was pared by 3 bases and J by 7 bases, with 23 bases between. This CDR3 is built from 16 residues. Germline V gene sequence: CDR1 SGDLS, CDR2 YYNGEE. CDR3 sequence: CASSARDTRNLWEQYF. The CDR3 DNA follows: TGTGCCAGCAGCGCCCGGGACACGAGGAATTTGTGGGAGCAGTACTTC.

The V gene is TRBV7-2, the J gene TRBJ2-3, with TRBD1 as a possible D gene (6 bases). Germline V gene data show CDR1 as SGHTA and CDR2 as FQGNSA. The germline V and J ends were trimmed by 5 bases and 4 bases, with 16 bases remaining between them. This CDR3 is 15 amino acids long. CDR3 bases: TGTGCCAGCAGCCGAACTAGGGGGACGGCAGATACGCAGTATTTT. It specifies CASSRTRGTADTQYF.

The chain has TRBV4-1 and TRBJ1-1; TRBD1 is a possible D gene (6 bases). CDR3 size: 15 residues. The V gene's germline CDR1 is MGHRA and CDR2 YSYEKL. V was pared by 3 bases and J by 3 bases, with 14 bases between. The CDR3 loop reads CASSHTGFGDTEAFF. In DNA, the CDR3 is TGCGCCAGCAGCCACACAGGGTTTGGGGACACTGAAGCTTTCTTT.

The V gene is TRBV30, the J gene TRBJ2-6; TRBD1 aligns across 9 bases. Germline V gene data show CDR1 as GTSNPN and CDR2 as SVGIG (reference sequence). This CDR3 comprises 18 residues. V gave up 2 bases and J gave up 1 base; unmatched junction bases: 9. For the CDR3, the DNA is TGTGCCTGGAGTCCTTGGGGGACAGGGTTTTCTGGGGCCAACGTCCTGACTTTC. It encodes CAWSPWGTGFSGANVLTF.

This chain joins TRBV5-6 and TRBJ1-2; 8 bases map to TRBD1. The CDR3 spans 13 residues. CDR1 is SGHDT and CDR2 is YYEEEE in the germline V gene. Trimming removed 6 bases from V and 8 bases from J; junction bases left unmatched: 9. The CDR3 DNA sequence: TGTGCCAGCACTACTTTGGACAGGGAAGGCTACACCTTC. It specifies CASTTLDREGYTF.

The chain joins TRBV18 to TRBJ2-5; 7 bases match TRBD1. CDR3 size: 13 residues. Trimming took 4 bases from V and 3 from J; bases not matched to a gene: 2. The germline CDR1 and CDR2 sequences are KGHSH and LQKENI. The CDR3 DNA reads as TGTGCCAGCTCACGACAGGGTGAAGAGACCCAGTACTTC. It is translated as CASSRQGEETQYF.

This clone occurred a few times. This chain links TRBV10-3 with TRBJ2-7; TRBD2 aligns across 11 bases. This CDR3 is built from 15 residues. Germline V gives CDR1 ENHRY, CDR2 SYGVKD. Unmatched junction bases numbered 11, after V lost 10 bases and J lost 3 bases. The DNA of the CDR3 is TGTGCCACCCTTTCTTCCGGGACTAGCGGCTACGAGCAGTACTTC. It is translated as CATLSSGTSGYEQYF.

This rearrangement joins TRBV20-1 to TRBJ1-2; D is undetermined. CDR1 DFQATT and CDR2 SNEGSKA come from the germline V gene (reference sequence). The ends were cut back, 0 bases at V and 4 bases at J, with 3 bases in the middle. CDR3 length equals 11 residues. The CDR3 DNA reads TGCAGTGCTAGAGACTTCTATGGCTACACCTTC. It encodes CSARDFYGYTF.

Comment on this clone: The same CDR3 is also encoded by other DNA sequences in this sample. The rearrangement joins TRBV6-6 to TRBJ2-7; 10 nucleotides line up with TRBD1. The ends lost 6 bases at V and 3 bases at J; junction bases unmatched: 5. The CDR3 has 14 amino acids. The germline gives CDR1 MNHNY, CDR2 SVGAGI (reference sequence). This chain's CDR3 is CASSFGQGGYEQYF. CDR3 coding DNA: TGTGCCAGCAGCTTCGGACAGGGGGGCTACGAGCAGTACTTC.

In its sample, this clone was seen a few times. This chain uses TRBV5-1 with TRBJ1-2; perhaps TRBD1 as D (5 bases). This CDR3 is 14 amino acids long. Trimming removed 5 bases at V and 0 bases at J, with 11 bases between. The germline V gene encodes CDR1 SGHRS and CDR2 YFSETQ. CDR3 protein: CASRDSTANYGYTF. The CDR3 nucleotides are TGCGCCAGCAGAGATTCGACAGCTAACTATGGCTACACCTTC.

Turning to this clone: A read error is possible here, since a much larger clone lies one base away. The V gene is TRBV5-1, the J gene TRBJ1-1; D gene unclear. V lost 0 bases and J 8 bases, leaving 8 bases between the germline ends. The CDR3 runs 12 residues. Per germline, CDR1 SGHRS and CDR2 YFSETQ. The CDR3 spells CASSLGQTEAFF. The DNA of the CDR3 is TGCGCCAGCAGCTTGGGACAAACCGAAGCTTTCTTT.

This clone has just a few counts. The CDR3: CAGRGSSYEQYF. CDR3 DNA: TGTGCCGGTCGGGGCTCTTCCTACGAGCAGTACTTC. This chain uses TRBV2 with TRBJ2-7; D may be TRBD1 or TRBD2 (5 bases each). CDR1 is SNHLY, CDR2 FYNNEI, per germline. V was pared by 11 bases and J by 1 base, with 12 bases between. This CDR3 is built from 12 residues.

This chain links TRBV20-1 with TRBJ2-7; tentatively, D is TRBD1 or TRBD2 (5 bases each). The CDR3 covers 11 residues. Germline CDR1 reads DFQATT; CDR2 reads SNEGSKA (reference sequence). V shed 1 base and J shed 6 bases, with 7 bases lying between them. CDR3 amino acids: CSARGDVEQYF. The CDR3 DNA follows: TGCAGTGCTAGAGGGGACGTCGAGCAGTACTTC.